This T cell receptor beta chain was captured by sequencing in a study of cytomegalovirus exposure and HLA in healthy donors. PCR used 60 Vbeta primers and 13 Jbeta primers. The assay was immunoSEQ multiplex PCR, and TCRdb's table has in-frame clones only and misses some. Of about 130,000 clones in the sample, around 71% are singletons; the top ten hold more than 2.5%. The clonotype was recovered from a woman aged 55 to 70 in good health and CMV-seropositive. The source material was PBMCs.

The CDR3 coding sequence is TGTGCCAGCAGCTTAGCCGGACAGGGCGGTATTGAGCAGTTCTTC. Protein sequence: CASSLAGQGGIEQFF. The chain carries TRBV11-3 and TRBJ2-1; 8 nucleotides align to TRBD1. CDR1 and CDR2 from the germline V gene are SGHNT and YENEEA. The CDR3 runs to 15 residues. Trimming took 1 base from V and 9 from J; bases not matched to a gene: 8. Filled out from reference TRBV11-3 and TRBJ2-1, the complete variable domain reads EAGVVQSPRYKIIEKKQPVAFWCNPISGHNTLYWYLQNLGQGPELLIRYENEEAVDDSQLPKDRFSAERLKGVDSTLKIQPAELGDSAVYLCASSLAGQGGIEQFFGPGTRLTVL.